One and the same sample provided the 15 T cell receptor beta chains below, sequenced in a study of T cells in localized non-small cell lung cancer (dated by TCRdb to the early 2020s). The library came from the immunoSEQ multiplex PCR assay. What TCRdb holds here is the immuneACCESS table cut down to in-frame rearrangements. Part of the clones is not present; checked against another copy, under half of the missing clones reflect an unresolved V gene, and the others are unexplained. The sample includes about 24,000 clones, with approximately 91% observed a single time. The top ten clones comprise roughly 22% of the sample. This specimen was peripheral blood, taken before any cancer treatment. The origin of the receptors is a man aged 40 to 70 with stage I squamous cell lung carcinoma.

The J gene is TRBJ1-2, the V gene TRBV6-1, with TRBD1 identical over 8 bases. The V and J ends lost 7 bases and 8 bases, in that order; junction bases with no gene match: 9. The CDR3 sequence is 13 residues long. In germline, CDR1 is MNHNS, CDR2 SASEGT. The CDR3, as DNA: TGTGCCAGCAAAGGACAGGGAGGGGAAGGCTACACCTTC. Its translation is CASKGQGGEGYTF.

In this sample, this clone turned up once. The chain employs TRBV11-2 and TRBJ1-2; D is uncertain. V lost 3 bases, J lost 2 bases, and 10 bases lay in between. The CDR3 spans 14 residues. The germline V gene has CDR1 SGHAT and CDR2 FQNNGV. CDR3 region: CASSFYTNNYGYTF. CDR3 bases: TGTGCCAGCAGCTTTTACACCAACAACTATGGCTACACCTTC.

V usage is TRBV7-9 and J usage is TRBJ2-1; 10 bases are a match to TRBD2. The CDR3 consists of 15 residues. J gave up 5 bases and V 6 bases, and 7 bases lay outside the gene matches. Germline CDR1 is SEHNR and CDR2 is FQNEAQ (reference sequence). The CDR3 nucleotides read TGTGCCAGCAGGATTAGCGGGGGGCCGAACAATGAGCAGTTCTTC. Its translation is CASRISGGPNNEQFF.

V and J are TRBV5-6 and TRBJ2-2; D remains ambiguous. CDR1 is SGHDT, CDR2 YYEEEE, per germline. V was cut by 2 bases and J by 3 bases, with 5 bases left in between. The CDR3 extends over 13 amino acids. Here the CDR3 reads CASSFLYTGELFF. Written as DNA, the CDR3 is TGTGCCAGCAGCTTCTTATACACCGGGGAGCTGTTTTTT.

The gene calls are TRBV6-4 and TRBJ2-2; no reliable D call. This CDR3 region has 14 residues. The germline V gene has CDR1 MRHNA and CDR2 SNTAGT. V lost 4 bases and J 5 bases, leaving 11 bases between the germline ends. Here the CDR3 reads CASSAQLGTGELFF. CDR3 DNA sequence: TGTGCCAGCAGTGCCCAGTTGGGGACCGGGGAGCTGTTTTTT.

This clone was seen just once. The chain joins TRBV10-3 to TRBJ2-7; no definite D call. The V gene's germline CDR1 is ENHRY and CDR2 SYGVKD. The CDR3 has 13 residues. V was cut by 3 bases and J by 4 bases, with 10 bases left in between. The CDR3 sequence is CAISEGSVYEQYF. The DNA for the CDR3 is TGTGCCATCAGTGAAGGCAGTGTTTACGAGCAGTACTTC.

The chain uses TRBV6-5 and TRBJ1-1; 8 nucleotides align to TRBD1. V lost 4 bases and J lost 3; bases outside the gene matches: 10. The V gene's germline CDR1 is MNHEY and CDR2 SVGAGI. This CDR3 has 16 amino acids. CDR3 amino acids: CASSSYRGIRDTEAFF. The CDR3 region has the DNA TGTGCCAGCAGTTCCTACAGGGGGATTAGGGACACTGAAGCTTTCTTT.

The chain employs TRBV4-1 and TRBJ1-2, with no clear D. Germline V lookup: CDR1 MGHRA, CDR2 YSYEKL. V dropped 0 bases and J dropped 8 bases, with 10 bases sitting between them. The CDR3 spans 13 residues. The CDR3 sequence: CASSQEGLGGYTF. The CDR3, as DNA: TGCGCCAGCAGCCAAGAAGGGCTCGGGGGCTACACCTTC.

This rearrangement joins TRBV7-2 to TRBJ2-3, with D possibly TRBD1 on 5 matching bases. The CDR3 loop spans 15 amino acids. Trimming took 5 bases from V and 1 from J, leaving 13 bases between them. CDR1 SGHTA and CDR2 FQGNSA come from the germline V gene. The chain's CDR3 is CASSGAFLGTDTQYF. In DNA, the CDR3 is TGTGCCAGCAGCGGGGCGTTTTTGGGCACAGATACGCAGTATTTT.

The rearrangement links TRBV21-1 to TRBJ1-5; TRBD1, as called in the table, went unchecked against the DNA. TRBV21-1 is marked as a pseudogene. The CDR3 is 17 residues long. CDR3: CASSKDEGQGRSQPQHF. DNA for the CDR3: TGTGCCAGCAGCAAAGATGAGGGACAGGGCAGGAGCCAGCCCCAGCATTTT.

This clone showed up just once. The CDR3 loop reads CASSETGWSPLHF. The CDR3 nucleotides are TGTGCCAGCAGTGAGACAGGGTGGTCACCCCTCCACTTT. The chain has TRBV2 and TRBJ1-6; 7 bases match TRBD1. J was trimmed by 10 bases and V by 3 bases; bases with no gene match: 3. The CDR3 has 13 amino acids. The germline gives CDR1 SNHLY, CDR2 FYNNEI.

V and J are TRBV7-9 and TRBJ2-5, with D unresolved. The V end was cut by 5 bases, the J end by 5 bases, with 15 bases between. Germline V gene sequence: CDR1 SEHNR, CDR2 FQNEAQ (reference sequence). The CDR3 is 14 residues long. The CDR3 reads CASSSFPPEETQYF. The CDR3 coding sequence is TGTGCCAGCAGCAGCTTCCCGCCTGAGGAGACCCAGTACTTC.

Comment on this clone: The germline gene is not matched at one end of the junction; a read error may be the cause. The chain carries TRBV7-2 and TRBJ1-1; D might be TRBD1 (6 bases). The length of the CDR3 is 12 residues. CDR1 and CDR2 (germline): SGHTA, FQGNSA. The CDR3 bases are TGTGCCAGCAGCTCACCCGGGACAATCTCTACCTTT. Translated: CASSSPGTISTF.

The chain has TRBV7-2 and TRBJ2-3; TRBD2 matches 9 bases. Germline CDR1 is SGHTA and CDR2 is FQGNSA. The CDR3 consists of 18 residues. The J segment lost 0 bases and the V segment lost 5 bases, leaving 12 bases of the junction unmatched. In DNA, the CDR3 is TGTGCCAGCAGCGTGGAATATGCGGGGGGGGTTAGCACAGATACGCAGTATTTT. Translation: CASSVEYAGGVSTDTQYF.

V and J are TRBV10-3 and TRBJ2-3; TRBD1 or TRBD2 may be the D gene (5 bases each). The CDR3 totals 15 residues. Per the germline V gene, CDR1 is ENHRY and CDR2 is SYGVKD. Trimming took 5 bases from V and 2 from J, leaving 14 bases between them. The CDR3 DNA reads TGTGCCATCAGTTCTCGCCGGGACGACACAGATACGCAGTATTTT. This gives the protein CAISSRRDDTDTQYF.